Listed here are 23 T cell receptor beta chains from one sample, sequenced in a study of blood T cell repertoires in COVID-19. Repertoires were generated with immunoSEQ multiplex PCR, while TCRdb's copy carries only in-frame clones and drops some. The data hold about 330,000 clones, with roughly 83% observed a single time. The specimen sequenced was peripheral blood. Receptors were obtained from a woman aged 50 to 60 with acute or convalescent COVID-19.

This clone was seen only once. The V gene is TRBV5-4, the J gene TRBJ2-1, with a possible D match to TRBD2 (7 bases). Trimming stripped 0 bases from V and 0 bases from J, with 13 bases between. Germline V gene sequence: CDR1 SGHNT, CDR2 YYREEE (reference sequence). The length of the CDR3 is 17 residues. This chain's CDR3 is CASSLGGGGGSYNEQFF. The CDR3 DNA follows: TGTGCCAGCAGCTTGGGAGGGGGAGGGGGCTCCTACAATGAGCAGTTCTTC. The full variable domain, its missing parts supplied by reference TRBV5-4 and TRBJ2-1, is ETGVTQSPTHLIKTRGQQVTLRCSSQSGHNTVSWYQQALGQGPQFIFQYYREEENGRGNFPPRFSGLQFPNYSSELNVNALELDDSALYLCASSLGGGGGSYNEQFFGPGTRLTVL.

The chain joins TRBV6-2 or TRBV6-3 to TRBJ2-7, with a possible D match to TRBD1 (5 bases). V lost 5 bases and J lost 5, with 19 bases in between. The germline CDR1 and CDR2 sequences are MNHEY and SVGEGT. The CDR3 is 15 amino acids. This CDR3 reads CASSPRALIGDEQYF. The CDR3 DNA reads TGTGCCAGCAGTCCCCGGGCCCTCATAGGGGACGAGCAGTACTTC.

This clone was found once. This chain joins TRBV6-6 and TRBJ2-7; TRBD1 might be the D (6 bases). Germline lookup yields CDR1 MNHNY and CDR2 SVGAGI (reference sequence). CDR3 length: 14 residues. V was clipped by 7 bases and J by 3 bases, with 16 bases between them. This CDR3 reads CASTQRGHDYEQYF. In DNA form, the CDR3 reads TGTGCCAGCACCCAAAGGGGACACGACTACGAGCAGTACTTC.

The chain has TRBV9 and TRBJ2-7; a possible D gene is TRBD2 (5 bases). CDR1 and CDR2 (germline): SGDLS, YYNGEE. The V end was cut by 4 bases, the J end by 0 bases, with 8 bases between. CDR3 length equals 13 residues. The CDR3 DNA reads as TGTGCCAGCAGCCTCAGCGGCTCCTACGAGCAGTACTTC. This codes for CASSLSGSYEQYF.

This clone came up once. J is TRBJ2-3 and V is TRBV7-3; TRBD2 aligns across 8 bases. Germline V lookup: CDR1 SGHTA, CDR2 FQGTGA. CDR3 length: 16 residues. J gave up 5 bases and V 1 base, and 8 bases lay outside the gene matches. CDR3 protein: CASSLIREGEGDTQYF. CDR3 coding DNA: TGTGCCAGCAGCTTAATTCGGGAGGGGGAAGGAGATACGCAGTATTTT.

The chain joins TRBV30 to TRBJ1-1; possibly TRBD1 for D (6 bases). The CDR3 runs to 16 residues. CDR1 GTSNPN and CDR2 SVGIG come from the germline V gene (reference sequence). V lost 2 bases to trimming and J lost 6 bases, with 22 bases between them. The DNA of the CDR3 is TGTGCCTGGAGTTTGATCCGACAGGTAATGGTATCTGAAGCTTTCTTT. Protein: CAWSLIRQVMVSEAFF.

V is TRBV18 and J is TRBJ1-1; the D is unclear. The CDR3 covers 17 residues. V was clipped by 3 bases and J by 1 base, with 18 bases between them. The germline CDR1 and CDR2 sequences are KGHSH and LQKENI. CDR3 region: CASSPELMMEQNTEAFF. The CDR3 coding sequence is TGTGCCAGCTCACCTGAGCTGATGATGGAGCAGAACACTGAAGCTTTCTTT. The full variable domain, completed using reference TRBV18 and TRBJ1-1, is NAGVMQNPRHLVRRRGQEARLRCSPMKGHSHVYWYRQLPEEGLKFMVYLQKENIIDESGMPKERFSAEFPKEGPSILRIQQVVRGDSAAYFCASSPELMMEQNTEAFFGQGTRLTVV.

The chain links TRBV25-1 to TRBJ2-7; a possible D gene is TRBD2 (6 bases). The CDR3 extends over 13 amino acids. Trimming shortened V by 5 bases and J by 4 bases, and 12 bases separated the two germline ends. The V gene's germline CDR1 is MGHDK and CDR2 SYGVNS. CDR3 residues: CASSPSGLYEQYF. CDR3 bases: TGTGCCAGCAGTCCCTCGGGACTTTACGAGCAGTACTTC.

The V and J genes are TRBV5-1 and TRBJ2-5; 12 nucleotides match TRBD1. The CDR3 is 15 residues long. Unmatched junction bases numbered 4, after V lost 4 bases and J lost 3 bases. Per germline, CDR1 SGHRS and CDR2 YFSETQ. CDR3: CASSRGTGGEETQYF. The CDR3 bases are TGCGCCAGCAGCAGGGGGACAGGGGGCGAAGAGACCCAGTACTTC. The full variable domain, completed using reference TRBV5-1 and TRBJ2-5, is KAGVTQTPRYLIKTRGQQVTLSCSPISGHRSVSWYQQTPGQGLQFLFEYFSETQRNKGNFPGRFSGRQFSNSRSEMNVSTLELGDSALYLCASSRGTGGEETQYFGPGTRLLVL.

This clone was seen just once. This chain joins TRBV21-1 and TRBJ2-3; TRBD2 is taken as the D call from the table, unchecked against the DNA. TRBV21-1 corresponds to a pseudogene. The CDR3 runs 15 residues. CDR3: CASSQLAISTDTQYF. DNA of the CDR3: TGTGCCAGCAGCCAACTAGCGATTAGCACAGATACGCAGTATTTT.

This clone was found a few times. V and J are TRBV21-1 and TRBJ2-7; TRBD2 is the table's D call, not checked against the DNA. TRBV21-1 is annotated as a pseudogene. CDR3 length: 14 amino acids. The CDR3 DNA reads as TGTGCCAGCAGCAAAGCGCGGGGAACTAGCATCCGAGCGTTC. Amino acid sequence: CASSKARGTSIRAF.

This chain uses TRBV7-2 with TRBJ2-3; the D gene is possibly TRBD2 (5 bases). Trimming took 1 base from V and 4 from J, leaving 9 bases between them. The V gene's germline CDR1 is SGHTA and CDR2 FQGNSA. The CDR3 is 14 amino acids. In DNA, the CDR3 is TGTGCCAGCAGCTTAGAAAAACTAGCAGATACGCAGTATTTT. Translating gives CASSLEKLADTQYF.

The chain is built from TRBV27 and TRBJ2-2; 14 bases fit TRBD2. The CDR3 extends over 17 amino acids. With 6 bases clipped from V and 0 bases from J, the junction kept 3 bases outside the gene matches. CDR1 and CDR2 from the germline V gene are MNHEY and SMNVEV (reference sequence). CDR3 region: CASSWTSGRPNTGELFF. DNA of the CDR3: TGTGCCAGCAGCTGGACTAGCGGGAGGCCGAACACCGGGGAGCTGTTTTTT.

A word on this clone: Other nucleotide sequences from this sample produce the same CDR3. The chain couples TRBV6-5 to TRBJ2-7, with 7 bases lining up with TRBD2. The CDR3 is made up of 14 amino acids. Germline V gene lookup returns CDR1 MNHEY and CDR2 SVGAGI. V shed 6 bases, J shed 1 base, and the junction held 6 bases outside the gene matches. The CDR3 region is CASSRAGSSYEQYF. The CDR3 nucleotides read TGTGCCAGCAGCCGAGCGGGAAGTTCCTACGAGCAGTACTTC.

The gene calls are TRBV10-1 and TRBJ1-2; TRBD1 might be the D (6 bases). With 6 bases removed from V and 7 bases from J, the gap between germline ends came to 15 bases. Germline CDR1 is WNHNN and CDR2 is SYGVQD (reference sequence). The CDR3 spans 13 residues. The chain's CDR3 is CASSPGTSTGYTF. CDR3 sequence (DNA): TGCGCCAGCAGCCCCGGGACATCCACTGGCTACACCTTC.

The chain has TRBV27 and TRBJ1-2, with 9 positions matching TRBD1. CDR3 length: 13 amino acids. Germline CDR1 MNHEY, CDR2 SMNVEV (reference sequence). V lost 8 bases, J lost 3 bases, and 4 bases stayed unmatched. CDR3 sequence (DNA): TGTGCCAGCGGGGACAGGGAGTACTATGGCTACACCTTC. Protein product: CASGDREYYGYTF.

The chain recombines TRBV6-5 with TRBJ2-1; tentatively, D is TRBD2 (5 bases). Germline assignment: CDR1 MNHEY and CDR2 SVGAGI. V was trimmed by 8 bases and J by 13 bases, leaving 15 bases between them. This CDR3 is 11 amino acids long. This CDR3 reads CASAGSGSQFF. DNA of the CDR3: TGTGCCAGCGCCGGGTCGGGATCACAGTTCTTC.

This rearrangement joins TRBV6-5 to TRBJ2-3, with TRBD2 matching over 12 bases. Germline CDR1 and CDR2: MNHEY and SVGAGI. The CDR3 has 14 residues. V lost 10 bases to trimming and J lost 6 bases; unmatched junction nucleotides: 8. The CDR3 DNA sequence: TGTGCCATCCCGGGACTAGCGGGCTGGGATACGCAGTATTTT. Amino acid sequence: CAIPGLAGWDTQYF.

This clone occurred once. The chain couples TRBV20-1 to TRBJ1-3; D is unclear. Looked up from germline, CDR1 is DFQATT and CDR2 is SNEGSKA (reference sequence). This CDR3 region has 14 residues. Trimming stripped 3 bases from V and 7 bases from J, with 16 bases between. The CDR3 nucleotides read TGCAGTGCTAGTTCTCCTCGGGGAAGGAACACCATATATTTT. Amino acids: CSASSPRGRNTIYF.

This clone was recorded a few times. The CDR3 DNA sequence: TGTGCCAGCAGACCCGGGACAGCTTTTCAGCCCCAGCATTTT. Amino acids: CASRPGTAFQPQHF. The genes are TRBV28 and TRBJ1-5, with 7 bases aligning to TRBD1. The CDR3 covers 14 residues. With 6 bases clipped from V and 6 bases from J, the junction kept 8 bases outside the gene matches. CDR1 is MDHEN and CDR2 is SYDVKM in the germline V gene. Full variable domain (missing parts from reference TRBV28 and TRBJ1-5): DVKVTQSSRYLVKRTGEKVFLECVQDMDHENMFWYRQDPGLGLRLIYFSYDVKMKEKGDIPEGYSVSREKKERFSLILESASTNQTSMYLCASRPGTAFQPQHFGDGTRLSIL.

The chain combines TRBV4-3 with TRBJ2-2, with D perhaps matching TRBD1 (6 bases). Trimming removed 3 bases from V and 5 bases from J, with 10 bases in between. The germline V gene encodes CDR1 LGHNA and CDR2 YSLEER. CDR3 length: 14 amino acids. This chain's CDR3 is CASSQETGTGELFF. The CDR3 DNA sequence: TGCGCCAGCAGCCAGGAAACAGGGACCGGGGAGCTGTTTTTT.

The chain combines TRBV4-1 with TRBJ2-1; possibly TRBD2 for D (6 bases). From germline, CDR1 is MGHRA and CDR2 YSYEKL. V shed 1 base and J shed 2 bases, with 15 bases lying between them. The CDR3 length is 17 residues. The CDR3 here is CASSQARGSAAYNEQFF. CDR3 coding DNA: TGCGCCAGCAGCCAAGCTCGGGGGAGCGCCGCCTACAATGAGCAGTTCTTC.

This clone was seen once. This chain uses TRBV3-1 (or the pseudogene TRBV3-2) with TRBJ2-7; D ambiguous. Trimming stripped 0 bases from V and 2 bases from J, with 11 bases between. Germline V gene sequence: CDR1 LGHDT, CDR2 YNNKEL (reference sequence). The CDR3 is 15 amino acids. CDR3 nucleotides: TGTGCCAGCAGCCAAGAGATAAACTCGGCCTACGAGCAGTACTTC. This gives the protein CASSQEINSAYEQYF.